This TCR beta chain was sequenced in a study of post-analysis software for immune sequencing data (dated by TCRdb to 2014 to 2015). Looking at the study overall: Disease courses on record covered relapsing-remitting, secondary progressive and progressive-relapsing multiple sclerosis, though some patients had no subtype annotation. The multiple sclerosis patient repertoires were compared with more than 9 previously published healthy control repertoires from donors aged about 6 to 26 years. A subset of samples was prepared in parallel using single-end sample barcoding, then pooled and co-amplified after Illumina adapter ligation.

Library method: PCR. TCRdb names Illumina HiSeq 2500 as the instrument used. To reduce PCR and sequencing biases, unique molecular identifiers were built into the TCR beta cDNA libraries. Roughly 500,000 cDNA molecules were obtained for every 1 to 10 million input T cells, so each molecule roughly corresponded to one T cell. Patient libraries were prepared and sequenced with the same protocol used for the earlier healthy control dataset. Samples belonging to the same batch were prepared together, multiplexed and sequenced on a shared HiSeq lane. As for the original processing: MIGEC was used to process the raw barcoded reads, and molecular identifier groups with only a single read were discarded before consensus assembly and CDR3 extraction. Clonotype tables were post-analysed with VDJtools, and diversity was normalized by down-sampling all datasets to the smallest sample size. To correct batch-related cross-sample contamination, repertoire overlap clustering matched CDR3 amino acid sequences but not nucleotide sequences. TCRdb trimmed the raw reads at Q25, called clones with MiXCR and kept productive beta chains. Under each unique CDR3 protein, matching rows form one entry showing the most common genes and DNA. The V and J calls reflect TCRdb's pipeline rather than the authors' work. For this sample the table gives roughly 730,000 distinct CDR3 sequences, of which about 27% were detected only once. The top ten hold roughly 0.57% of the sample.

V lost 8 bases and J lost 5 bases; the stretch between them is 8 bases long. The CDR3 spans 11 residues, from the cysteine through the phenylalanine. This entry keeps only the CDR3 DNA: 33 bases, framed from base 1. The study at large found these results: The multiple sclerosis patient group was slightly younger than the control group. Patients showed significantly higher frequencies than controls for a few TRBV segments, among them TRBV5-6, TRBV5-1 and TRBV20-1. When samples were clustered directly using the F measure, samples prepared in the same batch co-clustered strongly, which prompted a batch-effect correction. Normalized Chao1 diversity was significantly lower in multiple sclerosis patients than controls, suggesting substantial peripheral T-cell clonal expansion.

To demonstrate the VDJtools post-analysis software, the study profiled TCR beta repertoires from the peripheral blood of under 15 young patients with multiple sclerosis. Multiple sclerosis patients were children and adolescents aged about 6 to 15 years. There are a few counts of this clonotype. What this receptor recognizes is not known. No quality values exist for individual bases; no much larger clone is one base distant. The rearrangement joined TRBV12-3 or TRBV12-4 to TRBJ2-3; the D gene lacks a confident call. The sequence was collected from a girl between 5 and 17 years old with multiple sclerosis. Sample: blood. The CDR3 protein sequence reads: CASQFGDTQYF. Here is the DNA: TGTGCCAGCCAATTTGGAGATACGCAGTATTTT.